The rows below give T cell receptor beta chains drawn from one sample of a study of blood T cell repertoires in COVID-19. TCRdb keeps only in-frame clones here, not all; method: immunoSEQ multiplex PCR. The sample records about 270,000 clones, roughly nine tenths being singletons. The source material was peripheral blood. The source of these receptors is a man aged 35 to 55 with active or convalescent COVID-19. Each CDR3 is given without its conserved first and last residue.

TRBJ2-1 | TRBV5-6 | ASSLGNGASNEQF
TRBJ2-3 | TRBV13 | ASSPLRGIDTQY
TRBJ2-7 | TRBV4-1 | ASSHAANYEQY
TRBJ2-3 | TRBV11-3 | ASSRSGLRTDTQY
TRBJ1-6 | TRBV27 | ASSDGFRGPLH
TRBJ2-7 | TRBV19 | ASSRGQGRSYEQY
TRBJ1-2 | TRBV11-1 | ASSLSEGGRGYT
TRBJ1-1 | TRBV6-5 | ASSLTGTGGTEAF
TRBJ2-7 | TRBV20-1 | SASGGGALYEQY
TRBJ2-7 | TRBV24-1 | ATSRGTGGSYEQY